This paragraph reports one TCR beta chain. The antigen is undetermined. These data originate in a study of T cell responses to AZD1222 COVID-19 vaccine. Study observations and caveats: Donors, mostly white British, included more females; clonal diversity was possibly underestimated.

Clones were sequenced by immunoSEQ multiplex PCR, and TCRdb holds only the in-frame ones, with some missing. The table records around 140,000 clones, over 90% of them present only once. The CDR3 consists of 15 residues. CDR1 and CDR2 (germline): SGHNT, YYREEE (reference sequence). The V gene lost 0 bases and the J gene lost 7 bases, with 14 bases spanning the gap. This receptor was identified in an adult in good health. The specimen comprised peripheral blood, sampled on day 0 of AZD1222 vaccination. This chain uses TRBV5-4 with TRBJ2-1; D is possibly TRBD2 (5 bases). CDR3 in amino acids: CASSLGSGPGNEQFF. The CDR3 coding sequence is TGTGCCAGCAGCTTGGGCAGCGGTCCTGGGAATGAGCAGTTCTTC. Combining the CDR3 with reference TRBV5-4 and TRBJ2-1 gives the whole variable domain ETGVTQSPTHLIKTRGQQVTLRCSSQSGHNTVSWYQQALGQGPQFIFQYYREEENGRGNFPPRFSGLQFPNYSSELNVNALELDDSALYLCASSLGSGPGNEQFFGPGTRLTVL.